Listed below are T cell receptor beta chains from one sample, sequenced in a study of PD-L1 blockade in urothelial cancer. The method was immunoSEQ multiplex PCR; TCRdb's version includes in-frame clones alone and lacks a portion of them. The sample lists roughly 47,000 clones, 79% seen once, with 8% to 13% in the top ten. Here the sequenced sample was PBMCs, taken around atezolizumab (anti-PD-L1) treatment. Every receptor here comes from a man in his sixties or seventies with urothelial cancer. CDR3s include the opening cysteine and the closing phenylalanine or tryptophan. A D gene is named only where the DNA matches it firmly. Expanded clones get a size class; other rows say once, few or many, or leave the size out.

cdr3_nt cdr3_aa clone_size j_call d_call v_call
TGCGCCAGCAGCTTTGGACAGGGGAATGAAAAACTGTTTTTT CASSFGQGNEKLFF - TRBJ1-4 TRBD1 TRBV5-1
TGTGCCAGCAGTGTCGAACCGAACAGGGGCGAGCAGTACTTC CASSVEPNRGEQYF - TRBJ2-7 TRBD1 TRBV6-1
TGTGCCAGCAGCCCCCGGGCGGGAGGATGGGAAGAGACCCAGTACTTC CASSPRAGGWEETQYF - TRBJ2-5 TRBD2 TRBV7-9
TGTGCCAGCTCACCACCGGGGAGGGGCAATCAGCCCCAGCATTTT CASSPPGRGNQPQHF - TRBJ1-5 - TRBV18
TGTGCCAGCCATATTAAAAGCTCTGATCCTGCAACTAATGAAAAACTGTTTTTT CASHIKSSDPATNEKLFF - TRBJ1-4 - TRBV2
TGCGCCAGCAGCCCCGGACTAGATCCTTTAACCCCCTACAATGAGCAGTTCTTC CASSPGLDPLTPYNEQFF - TRBJ2-1 TRBD2 TRBV5-1
TGTGCCAGCAGTGTAGCGGACCGAGCCTACGAGCAGTACTTC CASSVADRAYEQYF - TRBJ2-7 - TRBV6-5
TGTGCCAGCGGAAAGATAGCGGGAGGACACAATGAGCAGTTCTTC CASGKIAGGHNEQFF - TRBJ2-1 TRBD2 TRBV28
TGTGCCAGCAGCTTTATGGTTCTAGGGAGCACTGAAGCTTTCTTT CASSFMVLGSTEAFF few TRBJ1-1 - TRBV5-6
TGCGCCAGCAGCCCCCCGCGGGAGGGCCTGGCCGGGGAGCTGTTTTTT CASSPPREGLAGELFF - TRBJ2-2 TRBD2 TRBV4-1
TGTGCCAGCAGCCTCGGGGGGTCCGGGACCAATTACGAGCAGTACTTC CASSLGGSGTNYEQYF - TRBJ2-7 TRBD2 TRBV7-8
TGTGCCAGCTCACCGGGACAGGACATCTACGAGCAGTACTTC CASSPGQDIYEQYF - TRBJ2-7 TRBD1 TRBV18
TGCGCCAGCAGCCCGGGACAGGCGAACACTGAAGCTTTCTTT CASSPGQANTEAFF - TRBJ1-1 TRBD1 TRBV5-1
TGTGCCAGCAGGACTAGCACCGATGGGGAGACCCAGTACTTC CASRTSTDGETQYF - TRBJ2-5 TRBD2 TRBV5-4
TGTGCCAGCAGTTACTCGGACAGGTTCGACCGGGCTTTCTTT CASSYSDRFDRAFF - TRBJ1-1 TRBD1 TRBV6-5
TGCGCCAGCAGCTTGTCGACTACTGGAAACACCATATATTTT CASSLSTTGNTIYF - TRBJ1-3 - TRBV5-1
TGTGCCAGCTCACCAGCCAGCGGGAGGACTAACACCGGGGAGCTGTTTTTT CASSPASGRTNTGELFF - TRBJ2-2 TRBD2 TRBV18
TGTGCCAGCAGCGCCTCTAGGGGACAACAAGAGACCCAGTACTTC CASSASRGQQETQYF - TRBJ2-5 - TRBV9
TGTGCCAGCAGTCCGCTGGCTTTACGGGGGGCAGATGAGCAGTTCTTC CASSPLALRGADEQFF - TRBJ2-1 - TRBV2
TGCGCCAGCAGCTCGGGACTAGCGCAATTAGATACGCAGTATTTT CASSSGLAQLDTQYF - TRBJ2-3 TRBD2 TRBV5-1
TGCGCCAGCAGACGGGACAACCCTAATGAAAAACTGTTTTTT CASRRDNPNEKLFF - TRBJ1-4 - TRBV5-1
TGTGCCAGCAGTCTAGCGGGAGGGGTCACAGATACGCAGTATTTT CASSLAGGVTDTQYF - TRBJ2-3 TRBD2 TRBV28
TGTGCCAGCAGACGGACAGCGAACACCGGGGAGCTGTTTTTT CASRRTANTGELFF - TRBJ2-2 - TRBV2
TGTGCCAGCTCACCGCTCAGGGCCGCAGATACGCAGTATTTT CASSPLRAADTQYF - TRBJ2-3 - TRBV18
TGTGCCAGCAGTACCGGGGTCCAGACTGAAGCTTTCTTT CASSTGVQTEAFF few TRBJ1-1 - TRBV27
TGTGCCAGTAGTCCTCTGACAGGGGGCTACGAGCAGTACTTC CASSPLTGGYEQYF - TRBJ2-7 TRBD1 TRBV19
TGTGCCAGCAGCTCCACAGGGACGGCGGGCGAGCAGTACTTC CASSSTGTAGEQYF - TRBJ2-7 - TRBV11-1
TGTGCCAGCAGTTTTGTGGGAGAAGAGACCCAGTACTTC CASSFVGEETQYF - TRBJ2-5 - TRBV27
TGTGCCATCAGCGCTAGCGCTAGCACAGATACGCAGTATTTT CAISASASTDTQYF once TRBJ2-3 - TRBV10-3
TGCGCCAGCAGTTCCCTGGAGATCTCTGGGGCCAACGTCCTGACTTTC CASSSLEISGANVLTF - TRBJ2-6 - TRBV5-1
TGTGCCACCAATAAGGAGGTCGGGCAGCCCCAGCATTTT CATNKEVGQPQHF - TRBJ1-5 - TRBV6-6
TGTGCCAGCAGCCCCGTAGTAGGCACAGATACGCAGTATTTT CASSPVVGTDTQYF - TRBJ2-3 - TRBV5-6
TGTGCCATCAGTGAGGAAAGTAGCTTGACTAGCACAGATACGCAGTATTTT CAISEESSLTSTDTQYF - TRBJ2-3 - TRBV10-3
TGTGCCAGCAGTGCCGGGACAAGACAAGAGACCCAGTACTTC CASSAGTRQETQYF - TRBJ2-5 - TRBV28
TGTGCCAGCAGGAAGGGACAGACCCTCTCTGGAAACACCATATATTTT CASRKGQTLSGNTIYF - TRBJ1-3 TRBD1 TRBV2
TGTGCCAGTGAATGGCGGGAGATGTATGGCGAGCAGTACTTC CASEWREMYGEQYF - TRBJ2-7 TRBD2 TRBV19
TGTGCCATCAGTCCACTAAGCACAGATACGCAGTATTTT CAISPLSTDTQYF - TRBJ2-3 - TRBV10-3
TGTGCCAGCAGGGCCCAAGGGGTATATGGCTACACCTTC CASRAQGVYGYTF - TRBJ1-2 - TRBV2
TGTGCCAGCAGTCCCTTCCTTGGCCGGGACTACAGGGAGAGGAGAGATACGCAGTATTTT CASSPFLGRDYRERRDTQYF - TRBJ2-3 - TRBV28
TGTGCCAGTGAGCGGGGTAGCTCCTACAATGAGCAGTTCTTC CASERGSSYNEQFF - TRBJ2-1 TRBD2 TRBV11-1
TGCGCCAGCAGCTTGGTAGAGGAGGGGGAGACCCAGTACTTC CASSLVEEGETQYF - TRBJ2-5 - TRBV5-1
TGTGCCTGGACCGGAGGTTCCTACAATGAGCAGTTCTTC CAWTGGSYNEQFF - TRBJ2-1 - TRBV30
TGCGCCAGCAGTGAGAACAGCGGCTACGAGCAGTACTTC CASSENSGYEQYF - TRBJ2-7 - TRBV10-1
TGTGCCAGCAGTAACCACAGGGATGAAAAACTGTTTTTT CASSNHRDEKLFF few TRBJ1-4 - TRBV7-9
TGTGCCAGCAGCCCCACGACTAGTGTAGGAGATGAGCAGTTCTTC CASSPTTSVGDEQFF few TRBJ2-1 - TRBV5-4